A single sample gave rise to the 29 T cell receptor beta chains below, sequenced in a study of neurological immune-mediated disorders (dated by TCRdb to about 2019). The protocol used for the library was 5' RACE. Sequencing relied on an Illumina HiSeq 2500. The public reads were quality trimmed at Q25 with fastp and then assembled into clones with MiXCR by TCRdb, keeping productive beta chains. Rows with one shared CDR3 protein collapse into an entry with the most common genes and DNA. For this sample the table gives 50,000 or so distinct CDR3 sequences, of which 9% to 12% were detected only once. The ten largest clones add up to 21% of the sample. Sequencing was done on a sample of PBMCs. Receptors originate from a woman aged 40 to 50 with HTLV-1-associated myelopathy (HAM/TSP).

The table lists this clonotype with a few counts. The chain links TRBV29-1 to TRBJ2-7; D remains unclear. Trimming shortened V by 1 base and J by 0 bases, and 7 bases separated the two germline ends. Germline assignment: CDR1 SQVTM and CDR2 ANQGSEA. The CDR3 consists of 13 residues. The CDR3 region is CSVEVQHSYEQYF. The CDR3 DNA follows: TGCAGCGTTGAAGTCCAGCACTCCTACGAGCAGTACTTC.

This clonotype was found many times. V and J are TRBV15 and TRBJ2-1; 8 bases align to TRBD1. Germline V gene lookup returns CDR1 LNHNV and CDR2 YYDKDF (reference sequence). This CDR3 has 17 residues. The V gene end was trimmed by 3 bases and the J gene end by 8 bases; junction bases not matched to a gene: 15. CDR3 nucleotide sequence: TGTGCCACCAGCAGGGGCGGGACAGGTGAATTATTCTATGAGCAGTTCTTC. Translation: CATSRGGTGELFYEQFF. Full variable domain (missing parts from reference TRBV15 and TRBJ2-1): DAMVIQNPRYQVTQFGKPVTLSCSQTLNHNVMYWYQQKSSQAPKLLFHYYDKDFNNEADTPDNFQSRRPNTSFCFLDIRSPGLGDTAMYLCATSRGGTGELFYEQFFGPGTRLTVL.

This clonotype has a count of ten or more. The rearrangement joins TRBV6-5 to TRBJ2-2, with 8 bases identical to TRBD1. CDR1 and CDR2 (germline): MNHEY, SVGAGI. CDR3 length: 14 residues. Trimming cost V 6 bases and J 7 bases; bases outside gene matches: 7. CDR3 amino acids: CASRRQGPDGELFF. DNA of the CDR3: TGTGCCAGCAGAAGACAGGGGCCGGACGGGGAGCTGTTTTTT.

The chain carries TRBV19 and TRBJ2-4; 10 nucleotides agree with TRBD1. The CDR3 covers 14 residues. The germline gives CDR1 LNHDA, CDR2 SQIVND (reference sequence). V was clipped by 5 bases and J by 8 bases; unmatched bases: 6. Here the CDR3 DNA reads TGTGCCAGTAGTTACGGACAGGGGGATGACATTCAGTACTTC. Translated: CASSYGQGDDIQYF. The variable domain in full, with the rest retrieved from reference TRBV19 and TRBJ2-4, is DGGITQSPKYLFRKEGQNVTLSCEQNLNHDAMYWYRQDPGQGLRLIYYSQIVNDFQKGDIAEGYSVSREKKESFPLTVTSAQKNPTAFYLCASSYGQGDDIQYFGAGTRLSVL.

This clonotype was counted many times. The chain has TRBV20-1 and TRBJ1-5; TRBD1 agrees at 12 bases. Per the germline V gene, CDR1 is DFQATT and CDR2 is SNEGSKA (reference sequence). Unmatched junction bases numbered 7, after V lost 1 base and J lost 9 bases. This CDR3 has 15 amino acids. In DNA form, the CDR3 reads TGCAGTGCTAGAGGACCGGGACAGGGGGCCCGGCCCCAGCATTTT. Translated: CSARGPGQGARPQHF.

This clonotype has ten or more counts. This chain uses TRBV5-6 with TRBJ2-1, with D unclear. Germline CDR1 reads SGHDT; CDR2 reads YYEEEE. The CDR3 is 11 residues long. Trimming took off 2 bases at V and 7 bases at J, with 4 bases between the two ends. The CDR3 here is CASSFRNEQFF. CDR3 DNA: TGTGCCAGCAGCTTTCGAAATGAGCAGTTCTTC.

Ten or more counts support this clonotype. As DNA, the CDR3 is TGCGCCAGCAGCTTTCGCGACACCTTGACCGGGGAGCTGTTTTTT. The encoded protein is CASSFRDTLTGELFF. The chain recombines TRBV5-1 with TRBJ2-2; no firm D call. CDR1 and CDR2 from the germline V gene are SGHRS and YFSETQ. Deletions cut 2 bases from V and 5 bases from J, with 13 bases between. The CDR3 is 15 residues long.

This clonotype has a handful of counts. This rearrangement joins TRBV5-6 to TRBJ2-1; D uncertain. The CDR3 is 13 residues long. Between the trimmed V and J ends, which lost 6 bases and 4 bases, there was a span of 11 bases. CDR1 is SGHDT, CDR2 YYEEEE, per germline. CDR3 loop: CASISPGYNEQFF. The CDR3 nucleotides are TGTGCCAGCATCTCGCCAGGTTACAATGAGCAGTTCTTC.

This clonotype was counted many times. This rearrangement joins TRBV6-5 to TRBJ1-2; no clear D gene. The CDR3 loop spans 13 amino acids. Germline CDR1 MNHEY, CDR2 SVGAGI. Trimming stripped 4 bases from V and 0 bases from J, with 6 bases between. The DNA of the CDR3 is TGTGCCAGCAGTTTAGGTTCTAACTATGGCTACACCTTC. Translating it yields CASSLGSNYGYTF.

This clonotype has ten or more counts. The chain combines TRBV29-1 with TRBJ1-1, with 8 nucleotides matching TRBD1. V was clipped by 6 bases and J by 1 base; unmatched bases: 4. The CDR3 runs to 13 residues. Germline V gene sequence: CDR1 SQVTM, CDR2 ANQGSEA. The CDR3 here is CSVGQGANTEAFF. The DNA of the CDR3 is TGCAGCGTCGGACAGGGAGCGAACACTGAAGCTTTCTTT.

In this sample, this clonotype turned up a few times. This chain connects TRBV6-5 to TRBJ1-1; possible D gene TRBD1, 6 bases. V dropped 4 bases and J dropped 4 bases, with 7 bases sitting between them. CDR1 and CDR2 from the germline V gene are MNHEY and SVGAGI. The CDR3 is made up of 12 amino acids. This chain's CDR3 is CASSLTGTEAFF. CDR3 DNA: TGTGCCAGCAGTTTGACAGGCACTGAAGCTTTCTTT.

This clonotype has at least ten counts. The chain joins TRBV28 to TRBJ2-7; 8 nucleotides line up with TRBD1. The CDR3 is made up of 15 amino acids. The junction had 5 bases not matched to a gene; V was cut back by 4 bases and J by 0 bases. Per the germline V gene, CDR1 is MDHEN and CDR2 is SYDVKM. The DNA of the CDR3 is TGTGCCAGCAGTTACAGGGGGAGCAGCTCCTACGAGCAGTACTTC. It translates to CASSYRGSSSYEQYF.

This clonotype was seen many times. This chain links TRBV7-9 with TRBJ2-2; 8 positions agree with TRBD2. Germline CDR1 SEHNR, CDR2 FQNEAQ (reference sequence). Trimming cost V 5 bases and J 6 bases; bases outside gene matches: 11. The CDR3 extends over 16 amino acids. The CDR3, as DNA: TGTGCCAGCAGCCCTTATTCCAGCGGGGGTTCCGGGGAGCTGTTTTTT. Translation: CASSPYSSGGSGELFF.

Ten or more counts support this clonotype. The chain uses TRBV18 and TRBJ2-1, with 7 nucleotides matching TRBD2. Germline V gene lookup returns CDR1 KGHSH and CDR2 LQKENI. This CDR3 has 16 amino acids. Losses at the gene ends were 2 bases for V and 7 bases for J; bases not matched to a gene: 11. The CDR3: CASSPALIGEGNEQFF. The CDR3 nucleotides are TGTGCCAGCTCACCAGCCCTTATAGGGGAGGGAAATGAGCAGTTCTTC.

This clonotype was found many times. CDR3 loop: CAISESSYLMGKPQHF. The DNA for the CDR3 is TGTGCCATCAGTGAGTCGTCTTACCTAATGGGAAAGCCCCAGCATTTT. The J gene is TRBJ1-5, the V gene TRBV10-3; D unclear. The CDR3 is made up of 16 amino acids. Germline assignment: CDR1 ENHRY and CDR2 SYGVKD. Trimming left V 0 bases short and J 8 bases short, with 17 bases between.

Turning to this clonotype: One end of the junction is discordant with germline, which a read error may explain. This chain connects TRBV18 to TRBJ1-1; D not certain. This CDR3 contains 13 residues. Germline values: CDR1 KGHSH, CDR2 LQKENI. CDR3 bases: TGTTCCAGCTCACCCACATCGAACACTGAAGCTTTCTTT. It yields the protein CSSSPTSNTEAFF. The whole variable domain, filled in from reference TRBV18 and TRBJ1-1, reads NAGVMQNPRHLVRRRGQEARLRCSPMKGHSHVYWYRQLPEEGLKFMVYLQKENIIDESGMPKERFSAEFPKEGPSILRIQQVVRGDSAAYFCSSSPTSNTEAFFGQGTRLTVV.

In this sample, this clonotype turned up many times. This chain connects TRBV7-8 to TRBJ2-5, with a weak D call TRBD2 (5 bases). Trimming cost V 6 bases and J 3 bases, with 26 bases left between them. Germline assignment: CDR1 SGHVS and CDR2 FQNEAQ. The CDR3 extends over 18 amino acids. CDR3 nucleotide sequence: TGTGCCAGCAGTTCGAACCGGATTGGGTTTTCGAGGGAAGAGACCCAGTACTTC. Translating it yields CASSSNRIGFSREETQYF.

This clonotype was observed at least ten times. The rearrangement joins TRBV7-2 to TRBJ1-6; a weak D match, TRBD1 (5 bases). CDR1 is SGHTA and CDR2 is FQGNSA in the germline V gene. The V end was cut by 5 bases, the J end by 10 bases, with 12 bases between. The CDR3 spans 13 residues. This CDR3 reads CASSARDRSPLHF. The CDR3 DNA follows: TGTGCCAGCAGCGCAAGAGACAGATCACCCCTCCACTTT.

This sequence joins TRBV5-1 and TRBJ1-1; TRBD1 agrees at 8 bases. This CDR3 comprises 13 residues. CDR1 SGHRS and CDR2 YFSETQ come from the germline V gene. V dropped 4 bases and J dropped 3; count of bases not matched to a gene: 2. In DNA, the CDR3 is TGCGCCAGCAGCACAGGGGGTTACACTGAAGCTTTCTTT. Translated, it gives CASSTGGYTEAFF.

This clonotype was counted at least ten times. The J gene is TRBJ2-4, the V gene TRBV14; D ambiguous. V gave up 4 bases and J gave up 1 base, with 11 bases separating them. Germline V CDR1 and CDR2: SGHDN, FVKESK. CDR3 length equals 15 residues. The DNA for the CDR3 is TGTGCCAGCAGCCCCAACGGGTGGGCCAAAAACATTCAGTACTTC. This sequence encodes CASSPNGWAKNIQYF.

The chain joins TRBV12-3 or TRBV12-4 to TRBJ2-7; TRBD1 aligns across 9 bases. Trimming cost V 8 bases and J 6 bases; bases outside gene matches: 8. The CDR3 loop spans 13 amino acids. The chain's CDR3 is CASLRTGAGEQYF. The CDR3 region has the DNA TGTGCCAGCTTGAGGACAGGGGCGGGCGAGCAGTACTTC.

A few counts support this clonotype. The chain carries TRBV5-1 and TRBJ1-1, with D tentatively TRBD1 (5 bases). Germline CDR1 SGHRS, CDR2 YFSETQ. The CDR3 runs 16 residues. V dropped 0 bases and J dropped 0 bases, with 12 bases sitting between them. CDR3 sequence: CASSLAGGGMNTEAFF. In DNA form, the CDR3 reads TGCGCCAGCAGCTTGGCCGGGGGGGGGATGAACACTGAAGCTTTCTTT.

This clonotype was detected ten times or more. V is TRBV20-1 and J is TRBJ2-7; TRBD1 is a possible D gene (6 bases). The CDR3 sequence is 11 residues long. Germline loops: CDR1 DFQATT, CDR2 SNEGSKA (reference sequence). Trimming cost V 3 bases and J 5 bases, with 8 bases left between them. In DNA form, the CDR3 reads TGCAGTGCTAGCAGGGGAAACGAGCAGTACTTC. The encoded protein is CSASRGNEQYF.

This clonotype was seen repeatedly, ten times or more. The chain is built from TRBV24-1 and TRBJ2-7, with D maybe TRBD1 (7 bases). The CDR3 totals 17 residues. The V and J ends lost 0 bases and 6 bases respectively, with 20 bases between them. Germline V gene lookup returns CDR1 KGHDR and CDR2 SFDVKD. The CDR3 region is CATSDLSETGRSGEQYF. CDR3 sequence (DNA): TGTGCCACCAGTGATTTGTCGGAGACAGGGAGGAGCGGCGAGCAGTACTTC.

There are many counts of this clonotype. The chain joins TRBV19 to TRBJ1-6; D perhaps matches TRBD1 (5 bases). This CDR3 has 14 residues. Germline V CDR1 and CDR2: LNHDA, SQIVND (reference sequence). V was pared by 1 base and J by 7 bases, with 8 bases between. The CDR3 sequence is CASSIGQSNSPLHF. The CDR3 coding sequence is TGTGCCAGTAGTATAGGACAGTCGAATTCACCCCTCCACTTT. Based on the CDR3 plus reference TRBV19 and TRBJ1-6, the full variable domain is DGGITQSPKYLFRKEGQNVTLSCEQNLNHDAMYWYRQDPGQGLRLIYYSQIVNDFQKGDIAEGYSVSREKKESFPLTVTSAQKNPTAFYLCASSIGQSNSPLHFGNGTRLTVT.

This clonotype was counted at least ten times. The chain is built from TRBV5-1 and TRBJ2-7; TRBD1 agrees at 8 bases. V was pared by 4 bases and J by 3 bases, with 3 bases of the junction left unmatched. This CDR3 has 13 residues. Per germline, CDR1 SGHRS and CDR2 YFSETQ. Here the CDR3 reads CASSPGGVYEQYF. DNA of the CDR3: TGCGCCAGCAGCCCAGGGGGCGTCTACGAGCAGTACTTC.

This clonotype appeared many times. This chain joins TRBV7-2 and TRBJ2-7, with 12 bases lining up with TRBD2. Germline values: CDR1 SGHTA, CDR2 FQGNSA. The CDR3 covers 16 residues. With 4 bases clipped from V and 1 base from J, the junction kept 5 bases outside the gene matches. The CDR3 nucleotides are TGTGCCAGCAGCTCAGAAGGACTAGCGGGGTCCTACGAGCAGTACTTC. Translation: CASSSEGLAGSYEQYF.

This clonotype was seen ten or more times. The chain's CDR3 is CASSFFGANTQYF. The CDR3 DNA reads TGTGCCAGCAGTTTTTTCGGAGCCAATACGCAGTATTTT. This chain uses TRBV12-3 or TRBV12-4 with TRBJ2-3; D gene ambiguous. The CDR3 runs 13 residues. V lost 3 bases and J 7 bases, leaving 11 bases between the germline ends.

This clonotype was seen many times. The gene calls are TRBV5-1 and TRBJ2-7; D may be TRBD2 (6 bases). The CDR3 length is 16 residues. CDR1 SGHRS and CDR2 YFSETQ come from the germline V gene. The germline V and J ends were trimmed by 0 bases and 4 bases, with 17 bases remaining between them. CDR3 in amino acids: CASSLVGGLRFYEQYF. The CDR3, as DNA: TGCGCCAGCAGCTTGGTTGGGGGGTTGAGATTTTACGAGCAGTACTTC.